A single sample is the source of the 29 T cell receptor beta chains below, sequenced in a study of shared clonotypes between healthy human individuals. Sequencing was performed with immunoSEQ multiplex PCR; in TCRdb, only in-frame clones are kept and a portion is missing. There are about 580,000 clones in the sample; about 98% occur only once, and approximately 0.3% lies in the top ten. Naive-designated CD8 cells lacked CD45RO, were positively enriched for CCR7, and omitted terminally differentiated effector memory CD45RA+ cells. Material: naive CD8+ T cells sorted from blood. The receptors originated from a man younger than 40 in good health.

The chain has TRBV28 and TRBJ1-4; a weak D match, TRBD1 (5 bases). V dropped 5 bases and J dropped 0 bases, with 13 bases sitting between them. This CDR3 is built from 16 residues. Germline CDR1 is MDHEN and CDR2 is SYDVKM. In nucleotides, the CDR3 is TGTGCCAGCAGTCCTAGGGGATCTGCAACTAATGAAAAACTGTTTTTT. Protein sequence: CASSPRGSATNEKLFF.

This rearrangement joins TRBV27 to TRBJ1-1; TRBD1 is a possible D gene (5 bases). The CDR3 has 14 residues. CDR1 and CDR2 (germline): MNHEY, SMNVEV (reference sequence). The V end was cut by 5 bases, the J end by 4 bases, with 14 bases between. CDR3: CASSLGQGATEAFF. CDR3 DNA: TGTGCCAGCAGTCTGGGGCAGGGTGCCACTGAAGCTTTCTTT.

The CDR3 nucleotides are TGTGCCAGCAGCTACGACAGGGGTCCCGACGAGCAGTACTTC. Its protein product is CASSYDRGPDEQYF. V and J are TRBV5-6 and TRBJ2-7; 8 bases align to TRBD1. The V and J ends lost 3 bases and 5 bases, in that order; junction bases with no gene match: 7. CDR1 SGHDT and CDR2 YYEEEE come from the germline V gene. This CDR3 contains 14 residues.

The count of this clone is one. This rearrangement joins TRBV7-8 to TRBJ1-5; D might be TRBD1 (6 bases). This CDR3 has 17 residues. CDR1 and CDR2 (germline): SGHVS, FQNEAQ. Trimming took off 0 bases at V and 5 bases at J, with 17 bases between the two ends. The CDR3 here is CASSLATGTMGDQPQHF. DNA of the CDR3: TGTGCCAGCAGCTTAGCGACGGGGACAATGGGGGATCAGCCCCAGCATTTT.

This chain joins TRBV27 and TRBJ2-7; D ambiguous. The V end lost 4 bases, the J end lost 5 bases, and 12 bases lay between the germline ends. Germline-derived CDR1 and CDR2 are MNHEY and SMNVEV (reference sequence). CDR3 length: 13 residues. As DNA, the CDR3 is TGTGCCAGCAGTTCGAGGACGGGCCACGAGCAGTACTTC. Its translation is CASSSRTGHEQYF.

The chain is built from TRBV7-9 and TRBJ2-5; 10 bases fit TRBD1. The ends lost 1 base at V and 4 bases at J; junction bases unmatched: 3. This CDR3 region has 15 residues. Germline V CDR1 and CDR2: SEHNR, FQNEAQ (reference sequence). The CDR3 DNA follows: TGTGCCAGCAGCTTAGGACAGGGGGCAAGAGAGACCCAGTACTTC. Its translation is CASSLGQGARETQYF. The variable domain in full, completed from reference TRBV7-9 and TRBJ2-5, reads DTGVSQNPRHKITKRGQNVTFRCDPISEHNRLYWYRQTLGQGPEFLTYFQNEAQLEKSRLLSDRFSAERPKGSFSTLEIQRTEQGDSAMYLCASSLGQGARETQYFGPGTRLLVL.

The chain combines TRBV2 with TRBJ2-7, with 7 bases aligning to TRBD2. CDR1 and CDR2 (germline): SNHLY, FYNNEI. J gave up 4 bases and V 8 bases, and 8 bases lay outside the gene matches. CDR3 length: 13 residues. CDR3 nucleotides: TGTGCCAGCGTTGGCGGGAGACGATACGAGCAGTACTTC. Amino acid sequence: CASVGGRRYEQYF.

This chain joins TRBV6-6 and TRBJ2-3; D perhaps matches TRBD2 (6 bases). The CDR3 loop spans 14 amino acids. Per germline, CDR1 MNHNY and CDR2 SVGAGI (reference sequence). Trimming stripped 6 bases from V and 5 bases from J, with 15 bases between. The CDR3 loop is CASSPYGGRDTQYF. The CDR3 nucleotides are TGTGCCAGCAGCCCTTACGGGGGTAGAGATACGCAGTATTTT.

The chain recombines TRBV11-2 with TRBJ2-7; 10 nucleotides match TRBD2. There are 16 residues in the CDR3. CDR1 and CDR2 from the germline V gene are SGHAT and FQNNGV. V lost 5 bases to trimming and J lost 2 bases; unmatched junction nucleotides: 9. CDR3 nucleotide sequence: TGTGCCAGCAGCCCTCAACTAGCGGGACTGACCTACGAGCAGTACTTC. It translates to CASSPQLAGLTYEQYF.

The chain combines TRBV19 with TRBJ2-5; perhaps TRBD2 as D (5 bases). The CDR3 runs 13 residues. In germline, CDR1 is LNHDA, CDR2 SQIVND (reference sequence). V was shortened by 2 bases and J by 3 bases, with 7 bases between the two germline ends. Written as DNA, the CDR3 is TGTGCCAGTAGTATAATGAGGGAAGAGACCCAGTACTTC. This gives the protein CASSIMREETQYF.

As DNA, the CDR3 is TGTGCCAGCAGCTTCTCCGGGACGGGTTTCTACGAGCAGTACTTC. Amino acids: CASSFSGTGFYEQYF. The gene calls are TRBV11-2 and TRBJ2-7; either TRBD1 or TRBD2 may fit D (5 bases each). V gave up 3 bases and J gave up 3 bases, with 15 bases separating them. This CDR3 is built from 15 residues. Looked up from germline, CDR1 is SGHAT and CDR2 is FQNNGV. The full variable domain, completed using reference TRBV11-2 and TRBJ2-7, is EAGVAQSPRYKIIEKRQSVAFWCNPISGHATLYWYQQILGQGPKLLIQFQNNGVVDDSQLPKDRFSAERLKGVDSTLKIQPAKLEDSAVYLCASSFSGTGFYEQYFGPGTRLTVT.

In nucleotides, the CDR3 is TGTGCCAGCAGGGACGGTTGGGAAGAGACCCAGTACTTC. It yields the protein CASRDGWEETQYF. The gene calls are TRBV5-5 and TRBJ2-5; D unclear. CDR3 length: 13 amino acids. Germline V lookup: CDR1 SGHKS, CDR2 YYEKEE (reference sequence). The V end was cut by 5 bases, the J end by 3 bases, with 11 bases between. Full variable domain (rest looked up from reference TRBV5-5 and TRBJ2-5): DAGVTQSPTHLIKTRGQQVTLRCSPISGHKSVSWYQQVLGQGPQFIFQYYEKEERGRGNFPDRFSARQFPNYSSELNVNALLLGDSALYLCASRDGWEETQYFGPGTRLLVL.

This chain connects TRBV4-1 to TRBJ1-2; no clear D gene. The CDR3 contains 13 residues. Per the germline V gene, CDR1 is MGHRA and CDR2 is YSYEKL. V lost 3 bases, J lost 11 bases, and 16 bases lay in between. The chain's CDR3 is CASSQIGLVGYTF. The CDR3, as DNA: TGCGCCAGCAGCCAGATAGGACTAGTCGGGTACACCTTC.

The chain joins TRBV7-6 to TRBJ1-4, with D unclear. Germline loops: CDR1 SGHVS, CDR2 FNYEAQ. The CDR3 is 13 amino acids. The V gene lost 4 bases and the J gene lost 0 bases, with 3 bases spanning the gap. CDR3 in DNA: TGTGCCAGCAGCTGGGCAACTAATGAAAAACTGTTTTTT. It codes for CASSWATNEKLFF.

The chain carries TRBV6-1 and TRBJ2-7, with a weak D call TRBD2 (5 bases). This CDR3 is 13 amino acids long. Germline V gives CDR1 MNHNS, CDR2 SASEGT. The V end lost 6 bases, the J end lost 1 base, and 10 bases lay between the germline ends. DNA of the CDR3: TGTGCCAGCAGATTACTAGTGTCCTACGAGCAGTACTTC. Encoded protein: CASRLLVSYEQYF.

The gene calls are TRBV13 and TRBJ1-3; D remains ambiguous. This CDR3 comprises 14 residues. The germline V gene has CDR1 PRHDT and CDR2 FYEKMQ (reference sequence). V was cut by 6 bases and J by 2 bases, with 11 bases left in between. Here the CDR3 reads CASSSSVTGNTIYF. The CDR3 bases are TGTGCCAGCAGTTCTAGCGTGACTGGAAACACCATATATTTT.

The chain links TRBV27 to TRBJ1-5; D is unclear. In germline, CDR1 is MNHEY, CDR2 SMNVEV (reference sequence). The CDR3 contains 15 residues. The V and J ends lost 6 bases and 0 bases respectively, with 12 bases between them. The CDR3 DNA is TGTGCCAGCAGCGACACTCAACATAGCAATCAGCCCCAGCATTTT. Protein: CASSDTQHSNQPQHF.

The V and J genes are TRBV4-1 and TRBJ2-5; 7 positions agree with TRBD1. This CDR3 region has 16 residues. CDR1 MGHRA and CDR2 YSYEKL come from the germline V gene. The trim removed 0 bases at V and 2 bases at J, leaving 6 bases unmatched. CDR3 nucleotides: TGCGCCAGCAGCCAAGATCCTCCAGGGGGTCAAGAGACCCAGTACTTC. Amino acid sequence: CASSQDPPGGQETQYF.

CDR3 DNA: TGTGCCACAAGAAGGACAGGGGGAGGTAATGAGCAGTTCTTC. The encoded protein is CATRRTGGGNEQFF. V and J are TRBV5-4 and TRBJ2-1; 10 positions agree with TRBD1. The CDR3 consists of 14 residues. Germline V lookup: CDR1 SGHNT, CDR2 YYREEE (reference sequence). V lost 9 bases and J lost 7; bases outside the gene matches: 10.

The CDR3: CASSFETGGGTEAFF. The DNA for the CDR3 is TGTGCCAGCAGCTTTGAGACAGGGGGAGGCACTGAAGCTTTCTTT. The genes are TRBV7-8 and TRBJ1-1; TRBD1 matches at 9 bases. V gave up 3 bases and J gave up 4 bases; unmatched junction bases: 6. Germline CDR1 reads SGHVS; CDR2 reads FQNEAQ. The CDR3 loop spans 15 amino acids.

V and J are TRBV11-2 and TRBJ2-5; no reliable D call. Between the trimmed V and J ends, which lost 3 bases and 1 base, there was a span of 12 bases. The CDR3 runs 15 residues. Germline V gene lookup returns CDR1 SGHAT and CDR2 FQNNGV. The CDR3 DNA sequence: TGTGCCAGCAGCTTGCATCGGGCTCCCCAAGAGACCCAGTACTTC. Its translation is CASSLHRAPQETQYF.

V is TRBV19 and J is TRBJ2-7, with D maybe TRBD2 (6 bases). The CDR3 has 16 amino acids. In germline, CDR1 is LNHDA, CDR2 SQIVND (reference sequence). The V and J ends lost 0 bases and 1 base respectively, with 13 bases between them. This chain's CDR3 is CASSIDMSGESYEQYF. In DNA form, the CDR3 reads TGTGCCAGTAGTATAGATATGTCGGGGGAGTCCTACGAGCAGTACTTC.

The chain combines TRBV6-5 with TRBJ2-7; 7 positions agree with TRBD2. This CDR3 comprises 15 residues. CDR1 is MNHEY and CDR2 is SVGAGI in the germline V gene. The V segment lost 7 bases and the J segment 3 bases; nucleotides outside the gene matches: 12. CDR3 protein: CASTPWASGDYEQYF. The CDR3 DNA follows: TGTGCCAGCACGCCGTGGGCTAGCGGTGACTACGAGCAGTACTTC.

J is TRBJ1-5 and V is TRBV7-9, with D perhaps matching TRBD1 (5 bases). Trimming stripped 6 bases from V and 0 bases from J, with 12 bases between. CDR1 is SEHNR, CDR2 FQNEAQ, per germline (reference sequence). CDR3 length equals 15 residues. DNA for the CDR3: TGTGCCAGCAGTCCCCGGGGCTATAGCAATCAGCCCCAGCATTTT. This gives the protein CASSPRGYSNQPQHF.

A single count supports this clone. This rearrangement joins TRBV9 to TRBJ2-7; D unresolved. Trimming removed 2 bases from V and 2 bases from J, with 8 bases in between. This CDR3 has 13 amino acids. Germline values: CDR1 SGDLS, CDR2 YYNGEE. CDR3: CASSVDEAYEQYF. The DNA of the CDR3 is TGTGCCAGCAGCGTGGACGAGGCCTACGAGCAGTACTTC.

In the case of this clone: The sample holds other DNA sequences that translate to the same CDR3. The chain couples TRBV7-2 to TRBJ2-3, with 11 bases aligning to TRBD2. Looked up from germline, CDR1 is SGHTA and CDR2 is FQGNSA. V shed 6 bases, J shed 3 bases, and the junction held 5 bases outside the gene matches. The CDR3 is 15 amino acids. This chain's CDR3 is CASRSTSGGTDTQYF. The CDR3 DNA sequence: TGTGCCAGCAGGAGCACTAGCGGGGGTACAGATACGCAGTATTTT.

This CDR3 is CASSSLRVEAGGYEQYF. The CDR3 coding sequence is TGTGCCAGCAGCTCCCTTCGGGTGGAAGCGGGAGGTTACGAGCAGTACTTC. This rearrangement joins TRBV7-9 to TRBJ2-7, with TRBD2 matching over 9 bases. CDR1 and CDR2 from the germline V gene are SEHNR and FQNEAQ (reference sequence). There are 17 residues in the CDR3. J gave up 4 bases and V 4 bases, and 14 bases lay outside the gene matches.

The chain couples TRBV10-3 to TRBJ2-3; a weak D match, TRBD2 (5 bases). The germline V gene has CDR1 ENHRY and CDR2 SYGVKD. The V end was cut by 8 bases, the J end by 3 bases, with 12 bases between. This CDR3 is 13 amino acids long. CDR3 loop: CAISTEGTDTQYF. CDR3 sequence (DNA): TGTGCCATCTCTACAGAGGGTACAGATACGCAGTATTTT.

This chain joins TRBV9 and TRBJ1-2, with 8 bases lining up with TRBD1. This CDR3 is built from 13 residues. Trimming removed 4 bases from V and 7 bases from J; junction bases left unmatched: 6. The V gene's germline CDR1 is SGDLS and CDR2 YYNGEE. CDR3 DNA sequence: TGTGCCAGCAGCAGAGGGACAGGTATTGGCTACACCTTC. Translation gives CASSRGTGIGYTF.